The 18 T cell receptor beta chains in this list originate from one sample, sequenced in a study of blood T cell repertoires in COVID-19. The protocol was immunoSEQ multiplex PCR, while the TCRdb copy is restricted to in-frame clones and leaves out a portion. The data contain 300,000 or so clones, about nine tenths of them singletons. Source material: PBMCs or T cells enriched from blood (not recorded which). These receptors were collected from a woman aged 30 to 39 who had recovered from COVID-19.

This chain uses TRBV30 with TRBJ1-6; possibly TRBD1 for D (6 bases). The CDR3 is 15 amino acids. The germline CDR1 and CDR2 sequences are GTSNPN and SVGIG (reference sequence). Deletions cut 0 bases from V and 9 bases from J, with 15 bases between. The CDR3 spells CAWSVVGTHSSPLHF. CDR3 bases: TGTGCCTGGAGTGTAGTTGGGACACATTCTTCACCCCTCCACTTT.

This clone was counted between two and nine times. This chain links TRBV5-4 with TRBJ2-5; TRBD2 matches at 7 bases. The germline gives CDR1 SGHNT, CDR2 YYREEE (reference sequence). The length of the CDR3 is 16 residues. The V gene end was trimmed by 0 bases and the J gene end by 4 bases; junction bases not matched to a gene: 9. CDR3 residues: CASSLGRELNRETQYF. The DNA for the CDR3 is TGTGCCAGCAGCTTGGGGCGGGAGTTGAACAGAGAGACCCAGTACTTC.

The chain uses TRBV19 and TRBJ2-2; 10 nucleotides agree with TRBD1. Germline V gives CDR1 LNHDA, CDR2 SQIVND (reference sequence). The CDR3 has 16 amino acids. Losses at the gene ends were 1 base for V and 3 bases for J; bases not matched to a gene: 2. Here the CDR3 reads CASSIGGQGYTGELFF. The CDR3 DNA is TGTGCCAGTAGTATAGGGGGACAGGGGTACACCGGGGAGCTGTTTTTT. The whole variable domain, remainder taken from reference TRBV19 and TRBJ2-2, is DGGITQSPKYLFRKEGQNVTLSCEQNLNHDAMYWYRQDPGQGLRLIYYSQIVNDFQKGDIAEGYSVSREKKESFPLTVTSAQKNPTAFYLCASSIGGQGYTGELFFGEGSRLTVL.

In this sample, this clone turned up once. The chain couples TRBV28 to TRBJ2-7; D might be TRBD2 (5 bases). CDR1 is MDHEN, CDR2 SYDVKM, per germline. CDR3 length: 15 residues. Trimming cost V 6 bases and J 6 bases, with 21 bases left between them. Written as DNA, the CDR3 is TGTGCCAGCAGCACCCGTCGGGATAGTTACCGCGAGCAGTACTTC. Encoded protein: CASSTRRDSYREQYF.

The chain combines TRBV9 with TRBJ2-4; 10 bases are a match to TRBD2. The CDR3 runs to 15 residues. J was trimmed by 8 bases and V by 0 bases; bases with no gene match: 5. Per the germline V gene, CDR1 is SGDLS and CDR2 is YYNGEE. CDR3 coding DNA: TGTGCCAGCAGCGTAGAGAGCGGGAGGGCCGACATTCAGTACTTC. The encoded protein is CASSVESGRADIQYF.

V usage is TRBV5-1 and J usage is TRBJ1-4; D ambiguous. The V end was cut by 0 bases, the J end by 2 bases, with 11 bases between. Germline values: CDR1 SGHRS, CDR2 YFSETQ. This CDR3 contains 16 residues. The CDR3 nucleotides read TGCGCCAGCAGCTTGGGGCCTCCGGAGACTAATGAAAAACTGTTTTTT. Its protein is CASSLGPPETNEKLFF.

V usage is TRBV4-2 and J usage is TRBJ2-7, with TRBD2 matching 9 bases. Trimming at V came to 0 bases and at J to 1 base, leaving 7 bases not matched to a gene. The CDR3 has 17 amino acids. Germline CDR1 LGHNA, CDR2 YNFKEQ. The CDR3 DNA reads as TGTGCCAGCAGCCAAGAACTTCTAGCGGGGACTTCCTACGAGCAGTACTTC. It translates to CASSQELLAGTSYEQYF.

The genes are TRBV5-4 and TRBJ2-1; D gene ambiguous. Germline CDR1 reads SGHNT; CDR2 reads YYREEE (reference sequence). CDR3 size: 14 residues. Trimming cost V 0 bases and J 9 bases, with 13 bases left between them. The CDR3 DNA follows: TGTGCCAGCAGCTTGGCGCTAGGAATCGGTGAGCAGTTCTTC. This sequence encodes CASSLALGIGEQFF.

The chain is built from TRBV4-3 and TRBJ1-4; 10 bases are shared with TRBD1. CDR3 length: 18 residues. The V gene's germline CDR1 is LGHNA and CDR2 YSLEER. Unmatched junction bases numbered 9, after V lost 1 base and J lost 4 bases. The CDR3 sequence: CASSQGDRGRAVNEKLFF. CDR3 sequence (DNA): TGCGCCAGCAGCCAAGGAGACAGGGGGCGGGCAGTTAATGAAAAACTGTTTTTT.

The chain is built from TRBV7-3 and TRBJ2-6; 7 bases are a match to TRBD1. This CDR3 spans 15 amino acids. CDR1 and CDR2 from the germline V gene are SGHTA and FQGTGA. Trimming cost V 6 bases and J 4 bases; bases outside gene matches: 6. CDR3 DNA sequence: TGTGCCAGCAGTATAAGGGGGCCCGGGGCCAACGTCCTGACTTTC. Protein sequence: CASSIRGPGANVLTF.

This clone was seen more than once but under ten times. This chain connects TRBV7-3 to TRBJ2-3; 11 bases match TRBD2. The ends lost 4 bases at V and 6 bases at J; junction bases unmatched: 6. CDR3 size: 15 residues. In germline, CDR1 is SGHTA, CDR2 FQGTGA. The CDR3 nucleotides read TGTGCCAGCAGCTACACTAGCGGGAGTGGGGATACGCAGTATTTT. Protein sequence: CASSYTSGSGDTQYF.

CDR3: CASSVDRGGGYGYTF. The CDR3 DNA follows: TGTGCCAGCAGTGTAGACAGGGGAGGAGGATATGGCTACACCTTC. The rearrangement uses TRBV2 and TRBJ1-2; 8 bases align to TRBD1. Germline trimming cut 4 bases from V and 5 bases from J; bases unmatched to any gene: 9. Per germline, CDR1 SNHLY and CDR2 FYNNEI. This CDR3 is 15 amino acids long.

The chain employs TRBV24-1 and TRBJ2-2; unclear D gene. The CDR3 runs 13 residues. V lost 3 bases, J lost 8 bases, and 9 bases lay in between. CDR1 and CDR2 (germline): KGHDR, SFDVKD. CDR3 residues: CATSDPRYGELFF. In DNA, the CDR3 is TGTGCCACCAGTGATCCGAGGTATGGGGAGCTGTTTTTT.

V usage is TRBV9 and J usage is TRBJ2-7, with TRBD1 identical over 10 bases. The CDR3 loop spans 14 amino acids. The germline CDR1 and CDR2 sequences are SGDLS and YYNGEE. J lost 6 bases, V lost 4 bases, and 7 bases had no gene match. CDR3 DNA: TGTGCCAGCAGCTCTCTCGGGACAGGGGCCGAGCAGTACTTC. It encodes CASSSLGTGAEQYF.

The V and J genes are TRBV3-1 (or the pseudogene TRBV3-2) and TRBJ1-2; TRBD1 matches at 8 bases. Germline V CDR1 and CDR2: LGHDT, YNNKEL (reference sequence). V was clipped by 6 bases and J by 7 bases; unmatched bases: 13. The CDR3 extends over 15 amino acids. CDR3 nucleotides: TGTGCCAGCAGTCAGGGGACAGGAAGTTTACTTGGCTACACCTTC. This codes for CASSQGTGSLLGYTF.

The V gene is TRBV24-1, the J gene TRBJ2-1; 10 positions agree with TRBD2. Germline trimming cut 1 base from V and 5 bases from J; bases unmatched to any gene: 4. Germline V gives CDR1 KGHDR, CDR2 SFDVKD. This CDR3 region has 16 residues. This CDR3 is CATSDLGAGGHNEQFF. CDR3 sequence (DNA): TGTGCCACCAGTGATTTAGGAGCGGGAGGGCACAATGAGCAGTTCTTC.

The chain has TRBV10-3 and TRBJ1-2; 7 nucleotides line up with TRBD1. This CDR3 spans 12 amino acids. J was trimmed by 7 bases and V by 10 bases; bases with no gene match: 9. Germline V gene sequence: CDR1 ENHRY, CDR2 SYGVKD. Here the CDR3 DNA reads TGTGCCACCTCGGACAGGTGGAGTGGCTACACCTTC. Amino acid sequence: CATSDRWSGYTF.

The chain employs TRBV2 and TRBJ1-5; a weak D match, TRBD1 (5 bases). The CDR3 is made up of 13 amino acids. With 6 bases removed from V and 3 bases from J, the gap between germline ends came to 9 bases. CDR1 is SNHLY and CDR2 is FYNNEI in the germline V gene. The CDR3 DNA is TGTGCCAGCAGGGGGACTTTCAATCAGCCCCAGCATTTT. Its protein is CASRGTFNQPQHF.